A single sample is the source of the 24 T cell receptor beta chains below, sequenced in a study of T cell responses to AZD1222 COVID-19 vaccine. Some clones are missing from TCRdb's copy, which holds only in-frame ones; the method was immunoSEQ multiplex PCR. The table includes some 150,000 clones, 70% to 90% detected once. The specimen was peripheral blood, collected on day 0 of AZD1222 vaccination. The receptor set was obtained from an adult in good health.

This chain uses TRBV6-6 with TRBJ2-6, with D perhaps matching TRBD2 (5 bases). Germline CDR1 MNHNY, CDR2 SVGAGI (reference sequence). This CDR3 contains 15 residues. Trimming removed 4 bases at V and 1 base at J, with 8 bases between. CDR3 region: CASSFRGSGANVLTF. The CDR3 nucleotides read TGTGCCAGCAGTTTCCGGGGATCTGGGGCCAACGTCCTGACTTTC.

In nucleotides, the CDR3 is TGTGCCAGCAGCTTAGCGGGACAGGGTCGTAATGAGCAGTTCTTC. This gives the protein CASSLAGQGRNEQFF. The chain is built from TRBV7-3 and TRBJ2-1; 9 bases agree with TRBD1. The ends lost 2 bases at V and 7 bases at J; junction bases unmatched: 6. Germline V lookup: CDR1 SGHTA, CDR2 FQGTGA. The length of the CDR3 is 15 residues.

The chain is built from TRBV6-5 and TRBJ2-7, with a weak D call TRBD2 (6 bases). In germline, CDR1 is MNHEY, CDR2 SVGAGI. The CDR3 loop spans 14 amino acids. The V end was cut by 8 bases, the J end by 2 bases, with 16 bases between. In DNA, the CDR3 is TGTGCCAGCGCCCGGGAGCTTCTCGCCTACGAGCAGTACTTC. It translates to CASARELLAYEQYF.

This clone showed up just once. The chain is built from TRBV29-1 and TRBJ1-1; D uncertain. The CDR3 contains 12 residues. From germline, CDR1 is SQVTM and CDR2 ANQGSEA. The V end was cut by 7 bases, the J end by 0 bases, with 9 bases between. CDR3 in DNA: TGCAGCGCACACCTTGTGAACACTGAAGCTTTCTTT. Translation gives CSAHLVNTEAFF.

The chain carries TRBV28 and TRBJ2-3, with 7 nucleotides matching TRBD1. The CDR3 extends over 15 amino acids. V shed 6 bases, J shed 2 bases, and the junction held 8 bases outside the gene matches. Germline V lookup: CDR1 MDHEN, CDR2 SYDVKM. The CDR3 coding sequence is TGTGCCAGCAGAATGCCGGGACAGTACACAGATACGCAGTATTTT. It translates to CASRMPGQYTDTQYF.

V and J are TRBV6-2 or TRBV6-3 and TRBJ1-3; D may be TRBD1 (6 bases). Germline V CDR1 and CDR2: MNHEY, SVGEGT. The ends were cut back, 2 bases at V and 1 base at J, with 15 bases in the middle. The CDR3 is made up of 17 amino acids. CDR3 bases: TGTGCCAGCAGTTACCCCACGGACAGTCGTTCTGGAAACACCATATATTTT. Translated: CASSYPTDSRSGNTIYF.

Comments on this clone: As the CDR3 is not closed by the conserved phenylalanine or tryptophan, this likely results from a read error. The V gene is TRBV7-9, the J gene TRBJ1-1; D not certain. Germline V gene lookup returns CDR1 SEHNR and CDR2 FQNEAQ (reference sequence). The CDR3 length is 13 residues. V lost 5 bases and J lost 7, with 14 bases in between. The CDR3 nucleotides read TGTGCCAGCAGCCCTCAGCGGGTGGGTGAAGCTTTCCTT. It specifies CASSPQRVGEAFL.

The V call is TRBV19, the J call TRBJ2-2; D remains unclear. This CDR3 has 15 residues. CDR1 LNHDA and CDR2 SQIVND come from the germline V gene (reference sequence). The V end lost 4 bases, the J end lost 0 bases, and 9 bases lay between the germline ends. The CDR3 loop reads CASSTDRSNTGELFF. In DNA form, the CDR3 reads TGTGCCAGTAGTACCGACCGTTCGAACACCGGGGAGCTGTTTTTT.

The V call is TRBV28, the J call TRBJ1-1; TRBD1 is a possible D gene (6 bases). Per the germline V gene, CDR1 is MDHEN and CDR2 is SYDVKM. The V gene lost 1 base and the J gene lost 3 bases, with 12 bases spanning the gap. This CDR3 has 15 amino acids. CDR3 nucleotide sequence: TGTGCCAGCAGTTTATATGGCCAGGGGTACACTGAAGCTTTCTTT. Translation gives CASSLYGQGYTEAFF. The variable domain in full, completed from reference TRBV28 and TRBJ1-1, reads DVKVTQSSRYLVKRTGEKVFLECVQDMDHENMFWYRQDPGLGLRLIYFSYDVKMKEKGDIPEGYSVSREKKERFSLILESASTNQTSMYLCASSLYGQGYTEAFFGQGTRLTVV.

DNA for the CDR3: TGTGCCACCAGGGGCGAAGCGGGGGGGCCCTACGAGCAGTACTTC. It is translated as CATRGEAGGPYEQYF. This sequence joins TRBV6-5 and TRBJ2-7; TRBD2 matches 10 bases. The CDR3 extends over 15 amino acids. V gave up 10 bases and J gave up 2 bases; unmatched junction bases: 11. Germline values: CDR1 MNHEY, CDR2 SVGAGI.

The chain carries TRBV28 and TRBJ1-1; TRBD1 aligns across 10 bases. Germline trimming cut 5 bases from V and 1 base from J; bases unmatched to any gene: 7. Germline values: CDR1 MDHEN, CDR2 SYDVKM. CDR3 length equals 16 residues. In DNA form, the CDR3 reads TGTGCCAGCAGTGGGTCGGGACAGGGGTGGAACACTGAAGCTTTCTTT. Protein: CASSGSGQGWNTEAFF.

Note on this clone: The junction departs from the called germline gene at one end, perhaps through a read error. The chain employs TRBV27 and TRBJ2-3; 9 bases agree with TRBD1. Germline V CDR1 and CDR2: MNHEY, SMNVEV (reference sequence). The CDR3 length is 17 residues. The CDR3 protein is CASRLWALDRGYGTQYF. The CDR3 coding sequence is TGTGCCAGCAGGTTATGGGCCCTGGACAGGGGATACGGTACGCAGTATTTT.

The chain employs TRBV7-9 and TRBJ1-1; D uncertain. V lost 1 base and J lost 11, with 17 bases in between. This CDR3 is built from 14 residues. The germline V gene has CDR1 SEHNR and CDR2 FQNEAQ (reference sequence). The CDR3 DNA follows: TGTGCCAGCAGCTTAGTTGCAGGTTCCCCCGAGGCTTTCTTT. Its translation: CASSLVAGSPEAFF.

This clone was seen only a few times. This rearrangement joins TRBV3-1 (or the pseudogene TRBV3-2) to TRBJ1-6, with 7 bases matching TRBD1. The length of the CDR3 is 14 residues. V lost 2 bases, J lost 8 bases, and 3 bases stayed unmatched. Germline CDR1 is LGHDT and CDR2 is YNNKEL (reference sequence). CDR3 coding DNA: TGTGCCAGCAGCCAACGTGACAGGGATTCACCCCTCCACTTT. Encoded protein: CASSQRDRDSPLHF.

J is TRBJ1-1 and V is TRBV19, with 8 bases lining up with TRBD1. V lost 6 bases to trimming and J lost 1 base; unmatched junction nucleotides: 7. CDR1 LNHDA and CDR2 SQIVND come from the germline V gene (reference sequence). The CDR3 consists of 15 residues. CDR3 sequence: CASRSGQGRNTEAFF. In DNA form, the CDR3 reads TGTGCCAGTAGGTCCGGACAGGGTAGGAACACTGAAGCTTTCTTT.

The chain links TRBV7-9 to TRBJ2-5, with 10 bases identical to TRBD2. This CDR3 is 17 amino acids long. Per germline, CDR1 SEHNR and CDR2 FQNEAQ (reference sequence). The V segment lost 5 bases and the J segment 5 bases; nucleotides outside the gene matches: 14. CDR3 loop: CASSRTWERGGLETQYF. Here the CDR3 DNA reads TGTGCCAGCAGCCGGACTTGGGAGCGGGGGGGCCTTGAGACCCAGTACTTC.

The chain carries TRBV2 and TRBJ2-1, with TRBD1 identical over 12 bases. The CDR3 spans 16 residues. Looked up from germline, CDR1 is SNHLY and CDR2 is FYNNEI. Trimming at V came to 3 bases and at J to 8 bases, leaving 8 bases not matched to a gene. CDR3 nucleotides: TGTGCCAGCAGTGAGATTCGGGACAGGGGGCCGCATGAGCAGTTCTTC. Protein product: CASSEIRDRGPHEQFF. The full variable domain, with the rest looked up from reference TRBV2 and TRBJ2-1, is EPEVTQTPSHQVTQMGQEVILRCVPISNHLYFYWYRQILGQKVEFLVSFYNNEISEKSEIFDDQFSVERPDGSNFTLKIRSTKLEDSAMYFCASSEIRDRGPHEQFFGPGTRLTVL.

The chain employs TRBV6-2 or TRBV6-3 and TRBJ1-5; tentative D call: TRBD1 (5 bases). The germline V gene has CDR1 MNHEY and CDR2 SVGEGT. This CDR3 has 21 residues. The germline V and J ends were trimmed by 0 bases and 3 bases, with 27 bases remaining between them. CDR3 in amino acids: CASSYSIFRATGGWNNQPQHF. The CDR3, as DNA: TGTGCCAGCAGTTACTCGATTTTCCGGGCCACAGGCGGTTGGAACAATCAGCCCCAGCATTTT.

J is TRBJ2-7 and V is TRBV7-6; TRBD2 matches at 7 bases. The CDR3 extends over 14 amino acids. From germline, CDR1 is SGHVS and CDR2 FNYEAQ. The junction had 10 bases not matched to a gene; V was cut back by 5 bases and J by 6 bases. The CDR3 reads CASSPGGLGSEQYF. CDR3 nucleotides: TGTGCCAGCAGCCCGGGGGGACTTGGGAGCGAGCAGTACTTC.

This chain links TRBV5-6 with TRBJ2-3, with TRBD1 matching 8 bases. The CDR3 has 15 amino acids. The trim removed 0 bases at V and 4 bases at J, leaving 4 bases unmatched. Germline V gene sequence: CDR1 SGHDT, CDR2 YYEEEE. In DNA form, the CDR3 reads TGTGCCAGCAGCTTGGTTGACAGGGGATCAGATACGCAGTATTTT. Amino acid sequence: CASSLVDRGSDTQYF.

This clone was counted a single time. The gene calls are TRBV7-3 and TRBJ2-1, with 11 bases aligning to TRBD1. This CDR3 contains 16 residues. V trimming: 2 bases; J trimming: 0 bases; junction bases outside the gene matches: 0. Looked up from germline, CDR1 is SGHTA and CDR2 is FQGTGA. The DNA for the CDR3 is TGTGCCAGCAGCTTAGGGACAGGGGGCTCCTACAATGAGCAGTTCTTC. This translates into CASSLGTGGSYNEQFF.

This chain links TRBV6-2 or TRBV6-3 with TRBJ2-2; 8 nucleotides match TRBD1. The germline V gene has CDR1 MNHEY and CDR2 SVGEGT. This CDR3 region has 17 residues. V was pared by 6 bases and J by 4 bases, with 13 bases of the junction left unmatched. The chain's CDR3 is CASSPLTGVDITGELFF. DNA for the CDR3: TGTGCCAGCAGCCCTTTGACAGGGGTAGACATCACCGGGGAGCTGTTTTTT.

J is TRBJ1-1 and V is TRBV2, with a tentative D call TRBD1 (6 bases). V was shortened by 6 bases and J by 2 bases, with 13 bases between the two germline ends. This CDR3 is built from 14 residues. The germline gives CDR1 SNHLY, CDR2 FYNNEI. The CDR3 nucleotides read TGTGCCAGCAGATTCAGGGGTGCAAACACTGAAGCTTTCTTT. The encoded protein is CASRFRGANTEAFF.

This clone was counted once. For the CDR3, the DNA is TGTGCCAGCAGTCCCCTAGCGGGAAGCACCGGGGAGCTGTTTTTT. Translated, it gives CASSPLAGSTGELFF. This sequence joins TRBV6-4 and TRBJ2-2; 9 bases are a match to TRBD2. CDR1 is MRHNA and CDR2 is SNTAGT in the germline V gene. The CDR3 is 15 residues long. V was clipped by 5 bases and J by 4 bases; unmatched bases: 5.